This T cell receptor beta chain was sequenced for a study of lymphopenia after photon versus proton radiotherapy (dated by TCRdb to between 2017 and 2020). Regarding the research as a whole: The study compared the immunological effects of photon versus proton radiation therapy in patients with gastrointestinal tumors who developed high-grade lymphopenia. The 20 patients in the cohort had gastrointestinal tumors, were treated with either photon or proton therapy, and subsequently developed lymphopenia. The goal of the study was to characterize the differences between the two radiation modalities in how they affect the immune system.

Points the paper makes about the study in general: Across the cohort, among patients who died, a greater drop in TCR diversity after the nadir was inversely correlated with overall survival time. The survival association was examined only in patients who died, and the authors described better survival with proton therapy as a possibility, not as a demonstrated result. Proton-treated patients stayed relatively stable during treatment, while photon-treated patients lost naive T cells and TCR diversity and gained effector/memory populations. After the lymphocyte count nadir, photon-treated repertoires showed oligoclonal expansion, especially of CD8+ Temra cells, which drove the drop in diversity.

Points on this clone: Its antigen remains unidentified. No quality values exist for individual bases; no much larger clone is one base distant.

The germline V gene gives CDR1 as SGHRS and CDR2 as YFSETQ. The CDR3 goes from the cysteine to the phenylalanine over 14 residues. Solely the CDR3 DNA is kept, with 42 bases framed from the first base. V drops 4 bases and J drops 5 bases, leaving 13 bases in between. Libraries were prepared through the immunoSEQ multiplex PCR assay. T cell repertoires were profiled by deep sequencing of rearranged TCR beta loci, alongside multiparametric flow cytometry. This is the immuneACCESS table as TCRdb keeps it, with only in-frame sequences that have V and J called. A part of the clones is gone; compared with another copy, unresolved V genes explain less than half, and the rest is unexplained. Within this sample are 150,000 to 200,000 clones, with roughly nine tenths of them counted one time only. The ten largest clones capture approximately 4.6% of the sample.

Sequenced here: peripheral blood, sampled from a patient treated with photon-based radiotherapy. Recombination connected TRBV5-1 to TRBJ2-1; TRBD2 might be the D gene, on 6 matching bases. This TCR derives from a man between 45 and 60 years old with gastric cancer. The nucleotides read TGCGCCAGCAGCGTCGGGGGTCAAAACAATGAGCAGTTCTTC. Translated, it reads CASSVGGQNNEQFF. The full variable domain, with segments outside the CDR3 supplied by the reference TRBV5-1 and TRBJ2-1 proteins, appears as KAGVTQTPRYLIKTRGQQVTLSCSPISGHRSVSWYQQTPGQGLQFLFEYFSETQRNKGNFPGRFSGRQFSNSRSEMNVSTLELGDSALYLCASSVGGQNNEQFFGPGTRLTVL.